This TCR beta chain appears in the sequencing data of a study of regulatory T cells in long-lasting Graves disease. Study overall: Antithyroid drug use was under 3 months in newly diagnosed Graves' patients.

Building the TCR beta libraries relied on iRepertoire HTBI primers, and CDR3 regions underwent Arm-PCR. Each CDR3 protein is one row after TCRdb ran MiXCR on the multiplex PCR reads. The sample includes some 410,000 distinct CDR3 sequences, about 17% seen only once; the top ten take approximately 11%. The V segment lost 4 bases and the J segment 3 bases; nucleotides outside the gene matches: 6. The CDR3 contains 14 residues. Germline V gene sequence: CDR1 SGHRS, CDR2 YFSETQ. Time point specified: newly diagnosed GD, antithyroid drugs for less than 3 months. With RNA extracted from PBMCs as input, the TCR library was made. The table lists this clonotype with a few counts. These data also featured in a second study, about T cells in Graves' hyperthyroidism and ophthalmopathy.

This receptor was identified in a woman aged 25 to 45 with Graves disease. J is TRBJ1-2 and V is TRBV5-1; TRBD1 aligns across 7 bases. Sequences were derived from peripheral blood mononuclear cells (PBMCs), sampled at new diagnosis, from a patient treated with antithyroid drugs. CDR3 residues: CASSEGQADYGYTF. In nucleotides, the CDR3 is TGCGCCAGCAGCGAAGGACAGGCCGACTATGGCTACACCTTC.